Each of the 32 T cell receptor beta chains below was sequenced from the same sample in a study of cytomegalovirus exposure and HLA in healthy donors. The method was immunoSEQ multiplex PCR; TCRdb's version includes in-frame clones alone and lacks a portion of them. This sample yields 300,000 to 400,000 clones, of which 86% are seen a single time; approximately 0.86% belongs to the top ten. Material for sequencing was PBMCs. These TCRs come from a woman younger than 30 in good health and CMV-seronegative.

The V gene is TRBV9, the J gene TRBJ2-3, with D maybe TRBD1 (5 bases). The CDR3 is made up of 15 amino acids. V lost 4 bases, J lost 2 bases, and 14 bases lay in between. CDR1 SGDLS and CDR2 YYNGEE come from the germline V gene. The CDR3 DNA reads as TGTGCCAGCAGCTTGAGCTCAGGGTACACAGATACGCAGTATTTT. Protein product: CASSLSSGYTDTQYF.

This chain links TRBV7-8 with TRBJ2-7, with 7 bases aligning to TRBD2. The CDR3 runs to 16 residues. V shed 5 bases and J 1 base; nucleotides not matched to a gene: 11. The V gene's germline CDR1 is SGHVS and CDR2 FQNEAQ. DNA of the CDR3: TGTGCCAGCAGCCCCCGGCAAGCGGGGACTTCCTACGAGCAGTACTTC. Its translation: CASSPRQAGTSYEQYF.

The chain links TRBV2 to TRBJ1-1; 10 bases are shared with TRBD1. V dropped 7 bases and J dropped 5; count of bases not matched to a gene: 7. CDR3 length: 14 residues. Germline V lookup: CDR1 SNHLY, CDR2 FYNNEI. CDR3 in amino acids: CASILTGGLTEAFF. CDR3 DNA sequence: TGTGCCAGCATCCTGACAGGGGGCTTAACTGAAGCTTTCTTT. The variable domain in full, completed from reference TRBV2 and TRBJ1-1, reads EPEVTQTPSHQVTQMGQEVILRCVPISNHLYFYWYRQILGQKVEFLVSFYNNEISEKSEIFDDQFSVERPDGSNFTLKIRSTKLEDSAMYFCASILTGGLTEAFFGQGTRLTVV.

The CDR3 protein is CAWEPLASGRTPPEQYF. In nucleotides, the CDR3 is TGTGCCTGGGAGCCCCTAGCGAGCGGGAGGACCCCCCCCGAGCAGTACTTC. This chain connects TRBV30 to TRBJ2-7; 9 nucleotides match TRBD2. The V gene end was trimmed by 5 bases and the J gene end by 6 bases; junction bases not matched to a gene: 20. The CDR3 is 17 residues long. The germline V gene has CDR1 GTSNPN and CDR2 SVGIG (reference sequence).

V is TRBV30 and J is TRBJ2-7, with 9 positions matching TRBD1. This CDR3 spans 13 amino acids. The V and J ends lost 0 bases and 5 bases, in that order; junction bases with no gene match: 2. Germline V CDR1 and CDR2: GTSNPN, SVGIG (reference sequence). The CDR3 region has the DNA TGTGCCTGGAGTGTACAGGGGGCCGACGAGCAGTACTTC. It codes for CAWSVQGADEQYF.

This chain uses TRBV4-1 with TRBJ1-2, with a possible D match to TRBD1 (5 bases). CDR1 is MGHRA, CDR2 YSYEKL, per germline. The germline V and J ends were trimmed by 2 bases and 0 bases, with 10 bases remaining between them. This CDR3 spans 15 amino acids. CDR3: CASSQPTGANYGYTF. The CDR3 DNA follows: TGCGCCAGCAGCCAACCCACGGGGGCTAACTATGGCTACACCTTC.

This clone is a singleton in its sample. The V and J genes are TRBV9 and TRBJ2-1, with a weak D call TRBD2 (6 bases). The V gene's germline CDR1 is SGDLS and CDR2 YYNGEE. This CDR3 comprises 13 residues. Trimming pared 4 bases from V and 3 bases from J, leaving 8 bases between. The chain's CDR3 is CASSTGVYNEQFF. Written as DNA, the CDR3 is TGTGCCAGCAGCACGGGGGTCTACAATGAGCAGTTCTTC.

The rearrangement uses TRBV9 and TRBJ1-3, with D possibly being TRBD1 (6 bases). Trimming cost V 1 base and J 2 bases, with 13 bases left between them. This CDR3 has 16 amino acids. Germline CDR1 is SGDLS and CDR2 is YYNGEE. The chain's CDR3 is CASSVSQGRAGNTIYF. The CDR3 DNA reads TGTGCCAGCAGCGTATCACAGGGAAGGGCTGGAAACACCATATATTTT.

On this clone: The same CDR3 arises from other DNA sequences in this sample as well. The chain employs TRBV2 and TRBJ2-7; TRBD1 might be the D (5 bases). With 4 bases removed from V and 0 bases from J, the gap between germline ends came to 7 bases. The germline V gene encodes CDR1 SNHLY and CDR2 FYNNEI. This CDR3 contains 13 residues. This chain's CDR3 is CASSVDSSYEQYF. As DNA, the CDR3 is TGTGCCAGCAGTGTCGACAGCTCCTACGAGCAGTACTTC.

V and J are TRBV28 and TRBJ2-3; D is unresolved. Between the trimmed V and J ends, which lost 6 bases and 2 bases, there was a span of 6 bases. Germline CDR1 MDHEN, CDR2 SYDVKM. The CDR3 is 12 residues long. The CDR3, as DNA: TGTGCCAGCAGAAAGCCCACAGATACGCAGTATTTT. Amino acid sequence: CASRKPTDTQYF. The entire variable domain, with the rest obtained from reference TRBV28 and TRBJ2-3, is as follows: DVKVTQSSRYLVKRTGEKVFLECVQDMDHENMFWYRQDPGLGLRLIYFSYDVKMKEKGDIPEGYSVSREKKERFSLILESASTNQTSMYLCASRKPTDTQYFGPGTRLTVL.

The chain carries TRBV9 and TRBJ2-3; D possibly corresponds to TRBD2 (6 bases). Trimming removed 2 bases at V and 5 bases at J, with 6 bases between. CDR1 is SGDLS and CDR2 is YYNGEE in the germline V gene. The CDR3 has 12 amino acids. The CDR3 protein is CASSVEGDTQYF. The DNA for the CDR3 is TGTGCCAGCAGCGTGGAGGGAGATACGCAGTATTTT.

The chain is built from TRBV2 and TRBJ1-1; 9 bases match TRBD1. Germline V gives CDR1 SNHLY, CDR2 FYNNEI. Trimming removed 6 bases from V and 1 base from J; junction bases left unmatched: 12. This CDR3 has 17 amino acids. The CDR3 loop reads CASRKGQGRRENTEAFF. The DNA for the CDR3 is TGTGCCAGCAGAAAAGGACAGGGGAGAAGGGAGAACACTGAAGCTTTCTTT.

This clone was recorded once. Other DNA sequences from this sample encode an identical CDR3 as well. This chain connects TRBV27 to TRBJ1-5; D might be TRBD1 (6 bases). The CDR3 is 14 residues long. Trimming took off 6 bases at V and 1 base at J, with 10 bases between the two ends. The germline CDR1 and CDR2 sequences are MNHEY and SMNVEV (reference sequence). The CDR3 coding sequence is TGTGCCAGCAGCCCTGGACAGAGCAATCAGCCCCAGCATTTT. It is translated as CASSPGQSNQPQHF.

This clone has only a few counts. Here the CDR3 DNA reads TGTGCCAGCAGCGCCCGTAATTCCGGGACTAGTAACGAGCAGTTCTTC. Translating gives CASSARNSGTSNEQFF. The V and J genes are TRBV11-2 and TRBJ2-1; 8 bases line up with TRBD2. The germline CDR1 and CDR2 sequences are SGHAT and FQNNGV. The CDR3 length is 16 residues. V lost 5 bases to trimming and J lost 10 bases; unmatched junction nucleotides: 16.

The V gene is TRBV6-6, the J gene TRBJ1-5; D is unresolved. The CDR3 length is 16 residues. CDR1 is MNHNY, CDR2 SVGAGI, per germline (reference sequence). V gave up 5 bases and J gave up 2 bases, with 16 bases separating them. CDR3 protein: CASSLRRGRGNQPQHF. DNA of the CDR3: TGTGCCAGCAGTCTTCGACGGGGTAGGGGCAATCAGCCCCAGCATTTT.

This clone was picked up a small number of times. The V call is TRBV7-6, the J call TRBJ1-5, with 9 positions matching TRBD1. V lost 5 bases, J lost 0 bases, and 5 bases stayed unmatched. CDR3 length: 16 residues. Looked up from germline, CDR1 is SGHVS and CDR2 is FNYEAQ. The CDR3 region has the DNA TGTGCCAGCAGCCCTGGGACAGGGACTAGCAATCAGCCCCAGCATTTT. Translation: CASSPGTGTSNQPQHF. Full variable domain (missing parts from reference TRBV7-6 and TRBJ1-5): GAGVSQSPRYKVTKRGQDVALRCDPISGHVSLYWYRQALGQGPEFLTYFNYEAQQDKSGLPNDRFSAERPEGSISTLTIQRTEQRDSAMYRCASSPGTGTSNQPQHFGDGTRLSIL.

The CDR3 nucleotides read TGCGCCAGCGGTCCGCAGCGGGAGTTTGAGCAGTTCTTC. Amino acid sequence: CASGPQREFEQFF. V and J are TRBV5-1 and TRBJ2-1; 8 bases align to TRBD2. The CDR3 is 13 amino acids. Trimming at V came to 7 bases and at J to 9 bases, leaving 9 bases not matched to a gene. Germline V gives CDR1 SGHRS, CDR2 YFSETQ.

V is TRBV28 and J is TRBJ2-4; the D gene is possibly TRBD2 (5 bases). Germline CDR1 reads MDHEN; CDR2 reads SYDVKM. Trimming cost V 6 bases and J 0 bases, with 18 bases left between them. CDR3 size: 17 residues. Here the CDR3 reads CASSTWTSRLAKNIQYF. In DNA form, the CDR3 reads TGTGCCAGCAGCACCTGGACTTCCCGTTTAGCCAAAAACATTCAGTACTTC.

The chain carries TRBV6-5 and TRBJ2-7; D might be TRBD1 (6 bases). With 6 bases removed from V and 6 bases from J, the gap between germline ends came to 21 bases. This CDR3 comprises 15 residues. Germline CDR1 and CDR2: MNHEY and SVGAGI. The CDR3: CASSPFRQGIIEQYF. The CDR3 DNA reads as TGTGCCAGCAGCCCCTTCAGGCAGGGGATCATCGAGCAGTACTTC.

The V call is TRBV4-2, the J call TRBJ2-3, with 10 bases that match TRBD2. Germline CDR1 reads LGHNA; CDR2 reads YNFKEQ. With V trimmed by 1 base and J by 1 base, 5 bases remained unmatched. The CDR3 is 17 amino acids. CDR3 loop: CASSQGGSGRGTDTQYF. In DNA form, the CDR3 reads TGTGCCAGCAGCCAAGGGGGGAGCGGGAGGGGCACAGATACGCAGTATTTT.

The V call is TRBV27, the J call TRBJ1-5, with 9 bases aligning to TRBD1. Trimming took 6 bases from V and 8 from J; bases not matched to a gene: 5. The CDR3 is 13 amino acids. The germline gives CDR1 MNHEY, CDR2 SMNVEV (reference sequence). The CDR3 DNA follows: TGTGCCAGCAGACAGGGGGCGCGTGAGCCCCAGCATTTT. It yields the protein CASRQGAREPQHF.

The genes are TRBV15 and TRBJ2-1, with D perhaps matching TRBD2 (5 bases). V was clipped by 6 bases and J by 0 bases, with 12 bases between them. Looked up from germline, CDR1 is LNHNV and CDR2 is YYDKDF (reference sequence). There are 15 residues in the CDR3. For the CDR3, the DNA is TGTGCCACCAGTAGGAGCGGTAGCTCCTACAATGAGCAGTTCTTC. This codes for CATSRSGSSYNEQFF. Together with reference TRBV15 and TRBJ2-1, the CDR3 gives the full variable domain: DAMVIQNPRYQVTQFGKPVTLSCSQTLNHNVMYWYQQKSSQAPKLLFHYYDKDFNNEADTPDNFQSRRPNTSFCFLDIRSPGLGDTAMYLCATSRSGSSYNEQFFGPGTRLTVL.

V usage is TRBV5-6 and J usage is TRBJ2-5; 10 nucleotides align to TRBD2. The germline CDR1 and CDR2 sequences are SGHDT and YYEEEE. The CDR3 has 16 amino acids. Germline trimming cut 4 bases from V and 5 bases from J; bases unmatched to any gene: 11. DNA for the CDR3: TGTGCCAGCAGCGAGGGGAGCGGGGGGGCCTGGGAGACCCAGTACTTC. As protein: CASSEGSGGAWETQYF.

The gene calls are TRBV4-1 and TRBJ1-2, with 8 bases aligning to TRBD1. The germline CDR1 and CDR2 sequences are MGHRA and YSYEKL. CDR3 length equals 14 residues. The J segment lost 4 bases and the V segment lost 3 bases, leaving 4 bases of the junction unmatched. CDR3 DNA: TGCGCCAGCAGCCATCCCAGGGGGCCCTATGGCTACACCTTC. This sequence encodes CASSHPRGPYGYTF.

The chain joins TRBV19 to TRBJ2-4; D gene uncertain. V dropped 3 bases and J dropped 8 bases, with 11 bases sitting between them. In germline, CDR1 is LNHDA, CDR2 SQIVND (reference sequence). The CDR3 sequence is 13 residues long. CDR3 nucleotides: TGTGCCAGTAGTATTGGGCTACTCGACATTCAGTACTTC. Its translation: CASSIGLLDIQYF.

DNA for the CDR3: TGCGCCAGCAGCTTGGGGTGGACGGGAGAGAACACTGAAGCTTTCTTT. Its protein product is CASSLGWTGENTEAFF. The gene calls are TRBV5-1 and TRBJ1-1, with D unclear. Between the trimmed V and J ends, which lost 0 bases and 1 base, there was a span of 13 bases. This CDR3 has 16 residues. The germline V gene encodes CDR1 SGHRS and CDR2 YFSETQ. The full variable domain, rest sourced from reference TRBV5-1 and TRBJ1-1, is KAGVTQTPRYLIKTRGQQVTLSCSPISGHRSVSWYQQTPGQGLQFLFEYFSETQRNKGNFPGRFSGRQFSNSRSEMNVSTLELGDSALYLCASSLGWTGENTEAFFGQGTRLTVV.

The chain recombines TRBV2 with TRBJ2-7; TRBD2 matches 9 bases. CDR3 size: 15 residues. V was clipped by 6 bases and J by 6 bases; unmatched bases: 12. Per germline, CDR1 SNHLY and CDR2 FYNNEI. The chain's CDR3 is CASSPSAGGPREQYF. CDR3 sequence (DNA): TGTGCCAGCAGCCCCTCGGCGGGAGGGCCTCGCGAGCAGTACTTC. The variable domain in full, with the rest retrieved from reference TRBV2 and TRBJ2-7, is EPEVTQTPSHQVTQMGQEVILRCVPISNHLYFYWYRQILGQKVEFLVSFYNNEISEKSEIFDDQFSVERPDGSNFTLKIRSTKLEDSAMYFCASSPSAGGPREQYFGPGTRLTVT.

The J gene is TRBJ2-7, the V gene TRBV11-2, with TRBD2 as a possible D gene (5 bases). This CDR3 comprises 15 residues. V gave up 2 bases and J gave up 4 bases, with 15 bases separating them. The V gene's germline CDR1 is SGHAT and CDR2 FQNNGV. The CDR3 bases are TGTGCCAGCAGCTTAACCCCTAGCAGTAGTTACGAGCAGTACTTC. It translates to CASSLTPSSSYEQYF.

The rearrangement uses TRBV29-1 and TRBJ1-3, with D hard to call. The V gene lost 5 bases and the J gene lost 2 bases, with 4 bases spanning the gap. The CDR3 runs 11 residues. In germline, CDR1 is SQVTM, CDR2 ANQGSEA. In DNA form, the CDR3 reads TGCAGCGTTTCAACTGGAAACACCATATATTTT. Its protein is CSVSTGNTIYF.

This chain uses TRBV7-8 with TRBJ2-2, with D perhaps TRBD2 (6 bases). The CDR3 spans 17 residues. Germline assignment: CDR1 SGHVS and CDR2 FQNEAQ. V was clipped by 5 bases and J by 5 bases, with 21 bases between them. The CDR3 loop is CASSPAVKGRRTGELFF. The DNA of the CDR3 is TGTGCCAGCAGCCCAGCAGTGAAGGGGAGGAGGACCGGGGAGCTGTTTTTT.

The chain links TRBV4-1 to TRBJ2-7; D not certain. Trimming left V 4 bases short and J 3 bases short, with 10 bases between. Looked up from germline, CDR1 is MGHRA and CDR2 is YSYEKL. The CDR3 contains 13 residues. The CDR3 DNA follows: TGCGCCAGCAGCCTTGAACTACTCTACGAGCAGTACTTC. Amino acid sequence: CASSLELLYEQYF.

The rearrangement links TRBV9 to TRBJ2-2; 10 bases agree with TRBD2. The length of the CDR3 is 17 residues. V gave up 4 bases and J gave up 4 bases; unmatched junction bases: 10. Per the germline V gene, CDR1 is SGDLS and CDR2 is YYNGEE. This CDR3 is CASSPGAGLAATGELFF. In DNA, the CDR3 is TGTGCCAGCAGCCCAGGGGCAGGACTAGCGGCCACCGGGGAGCTGTTTTTT.